These 24 T cell receptor beta chains share one sample of origin, sequenced in a study of T cell responses to AZD1222 COVID-19 vaccine. Method: immunoSEQ multiplex PCR; TCRdb's copy keeps in-frame clones and lacks some. The profile shows under 150,000 clones, about 92% of them singletons. Sequencing used peripheral blood, obtained on day 0 of AZD1222 vaccination. All receptors derive from an adult in good health.

This clone was seen just once. The junction differs from germline at one of its ends, possibly a read error. The rearrangement links TRBV5-8 to TRBJ1-4, with D hard to call. The V gene's germline CDR1 is SGHTS and CDR2 YDEGEE. CDR3 length: 15 amino acids. For the CDR3, the DNA is TGTGCCAGTAGCTTATCCGGTACCTATAATGAAAAACTGTTTTTT. Translation: CASSLSGTYNEKLFF.

This chain joins TRBV11-3 and TRBJ2-7, with D perhaps matching TRBD2 (6 bases). Germline lookup yields CDR1 SGHNT and CDR2 YENEEA. V was shortened by 5 bases and J by 5 bases, with 13 bases between the two germline ends. CDR3 length: 13 amino acids. CDR3 loop: CASSRDWGNEQYF. CDR3 nucleotide sequence: TGTGCCAGCAGCCGGGACTGGGGGAACGAGCAGTACTTC.

The chain links TRBV5-1 to TRBJ1-3; 11 bases align to TRBD1. Trimming cost V 2 bases and J 4 bases; bases outside gene matches: 8. Germline CDR1 is SGHRS and CDR2 is YFSETQ. This CDR3 spans 17 amino acids. For the CDR3, the DNA is TGCGCCAGCAGCTTTGGGCGGACAGGGGGCTCCGGAAACACCATATATTTT. As protein: CASSFGRTGGSGNTIYF.

J is TRBJ2-3 and V is TRBV5-8; D is possibly TRBD2 (5 bases). The CDR3 is 15 amino acids. V was cut by 3 bases and J by 6 bases, with 17 bases left in between. From germline, CDR1 is SGHTS and CDR2 YDEGEE. The CDR3 sequence: CASSSDTRRGDTQYF. In nucleotides, the CDR3 is TGTGCCAGCAGCTCCGATACAAGAAGAGGGGATACGCAGTATTTT.

V is TRBV29-1 and J is TRBJ2-7, with TRBD1 identical over 8 bases. The CDR3 totals 13 residues. Germline-derived CDR1 and CDR2 are SQVTM and ANQGSEA. Trimming cost V 5 bases and J 5 bases; bases outside gene matches: 8. CDR3 loop: CSVKGVRGHEQYF. Written as DNA, the CDR3 is TGCAGCGTTAAAGGGGTCAGGGGGCACGAGCAGTACTTC.

The chain joins TRBV19 to TRBJ2-7; 8 nucleotides align to TRBD2. V was pared by 5 bases and J by 2 bases, with 11 bases of the junction left unmatched. CDR3 length equals 16 residues. Germline CDR1 is LNHDA and CDR2 is SQIVND (reference sequence). This chain's CDR3 is CASSPRAAGATYEQYF. DNA for the CDR3: TGTGCCAGTAGTCCTCGAGCAGCGGGAGCCACCTACGAGCAGTACTTC.

The chain carries TRBV7-6 and TRBJ2-3; TRBD2 aligns across 10 bases. The CDR3 runs 16 residues. Trimming cost V 4 bases and J 4 bases; bases outside gene matches: 8. Germline CDR1 and CDR2: SGHVS and FNYEAQ. The CDR3 DNA follows: TGTGCCAGCAGCTCCGGGCTAGCGGGAGCTGCAGATACGCAGTATTTT. Translating it yields CASSSGLAGAADTQYF.

This clone was picked up a small number of times. The chain recombines TRBV28 with TRBJ1-2; TRBD1 matches at 8 bases. Per the germline V gene, CDR1 is MDHEN and CDR2 is SYDVKM. The V gene end was trimmed by 6 bases and the J gene end by 3 bases; junction bases not matched to a gene: 18. The CDR3 is 18 residues long. The DNA for the CDR3 is TGTGCCAGCAGCCGCACCGGGACAGGATTCCGCGCCGACTATGGCTACACCTTC. This sequence encodes CASSRTGTGFRADYGYTF.

The rearrangement uses TRBV6-2 or TRBV6-3 and TRBJ1-3, with D possibly matching TRBD1 (6 bases). The V and J ends lost 0 bases and 0 bases respectively, with 12 bases between them. Germline V gene lookup returns CDR1 MNHEY and CDR2 SVGEGT. CDR3 size: 17 residues. The CDR3 reads CASSYSGQLYSGNTIYF. CDR3 bases: TGTGCCAGCAGTTACTCGGGACAACTATACTCTGGAAACACCATATATTTT.

This rearrangement joins TRBV7-2 to TRBJ2-7, with 10 bases lining up with TRBD2. CDR3 length equals 15 residues. V dropped 5 bases and J dropped 4; count of bases not matched to a gene: 8. The germline V gene has CDR1 SGHTA and CDR2 FQGNSA. CDR3 residues: CASSQSSGSQYEQYF. The CDR3 DNA follows: TGTGCCAGCAGCCAATCTAGCGGGAGTCAGTACGAGCAGTACTTC.

This clone was recorded once. The gene calls are TRBV11-2 and TRBJ2-5, with D possibly matching TRBD2 (5 bases). V was pared by 5 bases and J by 2 bases, with 15 bases between. The CDR3 loop spans 15 amino acids. Germline V gene sequence: CDR1 SGHAT, CDR2 FQNNGV. CDR3 protein: CASSPGILSQETQYF. The CDR3 nucleotides are TGTGCCAGCAGCCCCGGGATTTTATCTCAAGAGACCCAGTACTTC. The full variable domain, its missing parts supplied by reference TRBV11-2 and TRBJ2-5, is EAGVAQSPRYKIIEKRQSVAFWCNPISGHATLYWYQQILGQGPKLLIQFQNNGVVDDSQLPKDRFSAERLKGVDSTLKIQPAKLEDSAVYLCASSPGILSQETQYFGPGTRLLVL.

The chain joins TRBV15 to TRBJ2-2; D is undetermined. Trimming took off 3 bases at V and 1 base at J, with 9 bases between the two ends. Germline assignment: CDR1 LNHNV and CDR2 YYDKDF (reference sequence). CDR3 size: 15 residues. The CDR3 reads CATSSGRLNTGELFF. The CDR3 DNA reads as TGTGCCACCAGCAGCGGCAGATTGAACACCGGGGAGCTGTTTTTT.

The chain joins TRBV2 to TRBJ1-1, with D hard to call. CDR3 size: 17 residues. From germline, CDR1 is SNHLY and CDR2 FYNNEI. V was shortened by 2 bases and J by 0 bases, with 16 bases between the two germline ends. The CDR3 is CASSEYIFGGMNTEAFF. As DNA, the CDR3 is TGTGCCAGCAGTGAATATATATTTGGCGGCATGAACACTGAAGCTTTCTTT.

This clone showed up just once. The chain couples TRBV18 to TRBJ2-1, with TRBD2 matching over 15 bases. Per germline, CDR1 KGHSH and CDR2 LQKENI. With V trimmed by 2 bases and J by 8 bases, 7 bases remained unmatched. CDR3 length equals 17 residues. The CDR3 nucleotides are TGTGCCAGCTCACCAAGGACTAGCGGGAGGGCCCCCCATGAGCAGTTCTTC. The encoded protein is CASSPRTSGRAPHEQFF.

CDR3 loop: CASSYSGGGDQPQHF. The CDR3 DNA reads TGTGCCAGCAGTTACTCAGGAGGGGGGGATCAGCCCCAGCATTTT. The chain combines TRBV6-5 with TRBJ1-5; TRBD1 is a possible D gene (6 bases). The V end was cut by 0 bases, the J end by 5 bases, with 11 bases between. This CDR3 is 15 amino acids long. The germline V gene encodes CDR1 MNHEY and CDR2 SVGAGI.

This chain uses TRBV7-2 with TRBJ1-5, with 8 nucleotides matching TRBD1. The CDR3 extends over 15 amino acids. The V and J ends lost 2 bases and 2 bases, in that order; junction bases with no gene match: 2. CDR1 is SGHTA and CDR2 is FQGNSA in the germline V gene. Here the CDR3 DNA reads TGTGCCAGCAGCTTATGGGGACAGGGCAATCAGCCCCAGCATTTT. Its protein product is CASSLWGQGNQPQHF. Filled out from reference TRBV7-2 and TRBJ1-5, the complete variable domain reads GAGVSQSPSNKVTEKGKDVELRCDPISGHTALYWYRQSLGQGLEFLIYFQGNSAPDKSGLPSDRFSAERTGGSVSTLTIQRTQQEDSAVYLCASSLWGQGNQPQHFGDGTRLSIL.

The rearrangement uses TRBV4-2 and TRBJ2-7, with D possibly being TRBD1 or TRBD2 (5 bases each). CDR1 is LGHNA and CDR2 is YNFKEQ in the germline V gene. The CDR3 contains 15 residues. Trimming left V 0 bases short and J 7 bases short, with 16 bases between. The CDR3 is CASSQDSQGALEQYF. The DNA for the CDR3 is TGTGCCAGCAGCCAAGATAGCCAGGGAGCTCTTGAGCAGTACTTC.

The chain uses TRBV10-2 and TRBJ2-7; D is ambiguous. Germline V gene sequence: CDR1 WSHSY, CDR2 SAAADI. Trimming removed 3 bases from V and 7 bases from J, with 13 bases in between. The CDR3 has 13 amino acids. CDR3 sequence: CASSDYGSGEQYF. CDR3 bases: TGCGCCAGCAGTGATTACGGGTCTGGGGAGCAGTACTTC.

The chain joins TRBV28 to TRBJ1-1; 9 bases line up with TRBD1. Germline CDR1 and CDR2: MDHEN and SYDVKM. CDR3 length: 16 amino acids. V was clipped by 5 bases and J by 5 bases; unmatched bases: 12. The CDR3 loop reads CASSAQPGTGLTEAFF. The CDR3 bases are TGTGCCAGCAGTGCCCAGCCCGGGACAGGGTTGACTGAAGCTTTCTTT.

This chain connects TRBV7-9 to TRBJ2-1, with 13 bases fitting TRBD2. V was pared by 5 bases and J by 0 bases, with 10 bases of the junction left unmatched. This CDR3 has 19 amino acids. Germline V lookup: CDR1 SEHNR, CDR2 FQNEAQ (reference sequence). CDR3 loop: CASSPFGTSGKSSYNEQFF. The CDR3 DNA sequence: TGTGCCAGCAGCCCCTTTGGGACTAGCGGGAAAAGCTCCTACAATGAGCAGTTCTTC.

The table lists this clone with a count of one. V is TRBV10-1 and J is TRBJ2-3, with D perhaps TRBD2 (5 bases). Between the trimmed V and J ends, which lost 0 bases and 0 bases, there was a span of 7 bases. The CDR3 consists of 15 residues. Germline values: CDR1 WNHNN, CDR2 SYGVQD (reference sequence). The CDR3 coding sequence is TGCGCCAGCAGTGAGTCAGCGGTTAGCACAGATACGCAGTATTTT. Translation gives CASSESAVSTDTQYF.

The chain employs TRBV5-1 and TRBJ2-1; D is unresolved. The V end lost 4 bases, the J end lost 7 bases, and 12 bases lay between the germline ends. Germline V gives CDR1 SGHRS, CDR2 YFSETQ. This CDR3 region has 13 residues. CDR3 region: CASSGPIQNEQFF. The DNA of the CDR3 is TGCGCCAGCAGCGGCCCGATACAGAATGAGCAGTTCTTC.

J is TRBJ2-7 and V is TRBV24-1; TRBD1 aligns across 7 bases. Looked up from germline, CDR1 is KGHDR and CDR2 is SFDVKD. V was clipped by 1 base and J by 0 bases; unmatched bases: 2. CDR3 size: 15 residues. CDR3 loop: CATSDFNRGSYEQYF. The CDR3 DNA is TGTGCCACCAGTGATTTTAACAGGGGCTCCTACGAGCAGTACTTC.

This sequence joins TRBV4-3 and TRBJ2-5, with TRBD2 matching 8 bases. The length of the CDR3 is 15 residues. The junction had 7 bases not matched to a gene; V was cut back by 0 bases and J by 7 bases. The germline V gene encodes CDR1 LGHNA and CDR2 YSLEER. Here the CDR3 DNA reads TGCGCCAGCAGCCAAGAGCGTTCGGGACTAGGGACCCAGTACTTC. As protein: CASSQERSGLGTQYF.